This is a list of T cell receptor beta chains from one sample in a study of somatic mutations in cytotoxic T cells in rheumatoid arthritis. Produced via immunoSEQ multiplex PCR; TCRdb's table is partial and in-frame only. This sample yields more than 11,000 clones, of which approximately 69% are seen a single time; 25% to 30% belongs to the top ten. Sequenced sample: CD8+ T cells sorted from blood. The receptors originated from an adult with rheumatoid arthritis. The CDR3 runs from the conserved cysteine through the conserved F or W. The order of the fields is D gene, J gene, clone size, V gene, CDR3 DNA, CDR3 protein. D genes are given only for firm matches. The size entry is marked missing in some rows and otherwise reads once, few, many or a size class.

.,TRBJ2-2,.,TRBV27,TGTGCCAGCAGACTTCTAGAGAACACCGGGGAGCTGTTTTTT,CASRLLENTGELFF
.,TRBJ2-2,.,TRBV6-1,TGTGCCAGCAGTGAATGGGCCTTCGGCGGGGCGAACACCGGGGAGCTGTTTTTT,CASSEWAFGGANTGELFF
TRBD1,TRBJ1-2,.,TRBV15,TGTGCCACCAGCAAGACGAGGACAGGGAGTTATGGCTACACCTTC,CATSKTRTGSYGYTF
.,TRBJ2-1,once,TRBV7-9,TGTGCCAGCAGCTTAAGTTACGGGAAAAACTACAATGAGCAGTTCTTC,CASSLSYGKNYNEQFF
.,TRBJ1-3,.,TRBV5-6,TGTGCCAGCAGCCCCCCGGGGGGATTCGGAAACACCATATATTTT,CASSPPGGFGNTIYF
.,TRBJ2-7,.,TRBV6-6,TGTGCCAGCAGCAAAAACCGGCCAGGTTCATACGAGCAGTACTTC,CASSKNRPGSYEQYF
TRBD2,TRBJ2-1,.,TRBV9,TGTGCCAGCAGCGTAGAAGGCGCGGGGGGCTTATACAATGAGCAGTTCTTC,CASSVEGAGGLYNEQFF
TRBD2,TRBJ2-7,few,TRBV4-1,TGCGCCAGCAGCCAAGGGGTTAGCGGGGGATCCTACGAGCAGTACTTC,CASSQGVSGGSYEQYF
.,TRBJ1-1,.,TRBV10-2,TGCGCCAGCAGTCGGGGGGCGCCCACTGAAGCTTTCTTT,CASSRGAPTEAFF
TRBD1,TRBJ2-2,.,TRBV6-5,TGTGCCAGCACCTGGGACAGGGAGGCCGGGGAGCTGTTTTTT,CASTWDREAGELFF
TRBD1,TRBJ2-7,.,TRBV29-1,TGCAGCGTCCGGGACAGAGAGGACGAGCAGTACTTC,CSVRDREDEQYF
.,TRBJ1-2,.,TRBV30,TGTGCCCAAAGGAGACTTTACGGCTACACCTTC,CAQRRLYGYTF
TRBD2,TRBJ2-1,.,TRBV9,TGTGCCAGCAGCGATACTAGCGGGGGATACAATGAGCAGTTCTTC,CASSDTSGGYNEQFF
.,TRBJ2-7,.,TRBV28,TGTGCCAGCAGTTCCGACCGGGACGGATCCTACGAGCAGTACTTC,CASSSDRDGSYEQYF
.,TRBJ1-2,.,TRBV1,TGCACCAGCAGCCAATTATTGTTCAAGAAGCACTATGGCTACACCTTC,CTSSQLLFKKHYGYTF
.,TRBJ1-6,.,TRBV7-2,TGTGCCAGCAGCCCCACCTCCGGGGTGTATAATTCACCCCTCCACTTT,CASSPTSGVYNSPLHF
.,TRBJ2-7,.,TRBV2,TGTGCCAGCAGTGCTAGCAGGGGGGCCTACGAGCAGTACTTC,CASSASRGAYEQYF
.,TRBJ2-2,.,TRBV28,TGTGCCACCCAGCCTCGGTCCGGGGAGCTGTTTTTT,CATQPRSGELFF
.,TRBJ2-7,.,TRBV5-5,TGTGCCAGCAGCTTGGGGCCCGGGGACGCCTACGAGCAGTACTTC,CASSLGPGDAYEQYF
.,TRBJ2-7,.,TRBV6-1,TGTGCCAGCAGTGCTGACAGTTACGAGCAGTACTTC,CASSADSYEQYF
.,TRBJ1-1,.,TRBV28,TGTGCCAGCATCCCGGGGGGGCGTGGGACTGAAGCTTTCTTT,CASIPGGRGTEAFF
.,TRBJ1-2,.,TRBV29-1,TGCAGCGTGCTTACAGGGCCTATAAACTATGGCTACACCTTC,CSVLTGPINYGYTF
.,TRBJ1-1,.,TRBV6-5,TGTGCCAGCAGTTGGACAGCGAACACTGAAGCTTTCTTT,CASSWTANTEAFF
.,TRBJ1-1,.,TRBV9,TGTGCCAGCAGCGTAGGTGGGGGCAGTGAAGCTTTCTTT,CASSVGGGSEAFF
TRBD1,TRBJ2-7,.,TRBV19,TGTGCCAGTAGTATGGGACAGGGATTGTACGAGCAGTACTTC,CASSMGQGLYEQYF
TRBD1,TRBJ2-2,.,TRBV25-1,TGTGCCAGCAGGAGGGGACAGGACACCGGGGAGCTGTTTTTT,CASRRGQDTGELFF
.,TRBJ1-1,.,TRBV19,TGTGCCAGTAGTATCCGAGACAGATCCATGAACACTGAAGCTTTCTTT,CASSIRDRSMNTEAFF
.,TRBJ1-2,few,TRBV4-1,TGCGCCAGCAGCCAGGGTAGGGGAGCTAACTATGGCTACACCTTC,CASSQGRGANYGYTF
.,TRBJ1-2,.,TRBV19,TGTGCCAGTAGTGCTTTAAGCCGCGAAGGCTACACCTTC,CASSALSREGYTF
.,TRBJ2-7,.,TRBV5-1,TGCGCCAGCCGACCCGTCGACAGATCTTACTACGAGCAGTACTTC,CASRPVDRSYYEQYF
.,TRBJ2-4,.,TRBV5-6,TGTGCCAGCAGCGGCGGGGGCTTCAAAAACATTCAGTACTTC,CASSGGGFKNIQYF
.,TRBJ1-1,.,TRBV7-6,TGTGCCAGCAGCTTAGGAGGGTCTGAAGCTTTCTTT,CASSLGGSEAFF
TRBD1,TRBJ1-5,.,TRBV4-1,TGCGCCAGCAGCCATGCCACAGGGGGGTATAGCAATCAGCCCCAGCATTTT,CASSHATGGYSNQPQHF
TRBD1,TRBJ1-6,few,TRBV27,TGTGCCAGCATGACAGGGGGCTCCAGTTCACCCCTCCACTTT,CASMTGGSSSPLHF
TRBD1,TRBJ1-1,.,TRBV5-4,TGTGCCAGCAGCTTCAGGGGGGGAACTGAAGCTTTCTTT,CASSFRGGTEAFF
TRBD1,TRBJ1-2,.,TRBV15,TGTGCCACCAGCGGCACAGGGGGCGGGCACTATGGCTACACCTTC,CATSGTGGGHYGYTF
TRBD2,TRBJ2-1,.,TRBV19,TGTGCCAGTTCAGCGGGGGGGCCTAATGAGCAGTTCTTC,CASSAGGPNEQFF
.,TRBJ2-7,few,TRBV2,TGTGCCAGCGGAGGGAGACAGATCGAGCAGTACTTC,CASGGRQIEQYF
.,TRBJ1-2,few,TRBV7-9,TGTGCCAGCAGCTTAGGCATAGATGGCTACACCTTC,CASSLGIDGYTF
.,TRBJ2-3,few,TRBV5-1,TGCGCCAGCAGCCAACACACAGATACGCAGTATTTT,CASSQHTDTQYF
.,TRBJ2-3,.,TRBV9,TGTGCCAGCAGCGTAGGCGACTCCACAGATACGCAGTATTTT,CASSVGDSTDTQYF
.,TRBJ2-3,.,TRBV6-1,TGTGCCAGCAGTGGCTCCAGTTCCCCTAGCACAGATACGCAGTATTTT,CASSGSSSPSTDTQYF
.,TRBJ2-7,.,TRBV13,TGTGCCAGCAGCCCCGAGGGGGGGGGCTACGAGCAGCACTTC,CASSPEGGGYEQHF
.,TRBJ2-7,few,TRBV4-2,TGTGCCAGCAGCCAAGAAGGAATCGAGCAGTACTTC,CASSQEGIEQYF
.,TRBJ2-3,.,TRBV15,TGTGCCACCAGCTTTCCAGGGGGGGCCATTGGGACGCAGTATTTT,CATSFPGGAIGTQYF
TRBD1,TRBJ1-2,.,TRBV9,TGTGCCAGCAGCCCAGAGGTCCTCCCGACAGGGGAGGGGGTTTATTATGGCTACACCTTC,CASSPEVLPTGEGVYYGYTF
TRBD1,TRBJ2-7,.,TRBV30,TGTGCCTGGACTTATCGGGACAGCTCCTACGAGCAGTACTTC,CAWTYRDSSYEQYF
.,TRBJ2-3,.,TRBV6-4,TGTGCCAGCAGTGCCAGGAGGGGGCCGGCAGATACGCAGTATTTT,CASSARRGPADTQYF
.,TRBJ1-2,.,TRBV21-1,TGTGCCAGCAGAAAGAGTTCGGATGGCTACACCTTC,CASRKSSDGYTF